This T cell receptor (beta chain) was profiled in a study of T cell responses to AZD1222 COVID-19 vaccine. Germline lookup yields CDR1 MNHEY and CDR2 SVGAGI. The V and J ends lost 4 bases and 7 bases, in that order; junction bases with no gene match: 6. The CDR3 has 13 residues. Using immunoSEQ multiplex PCR, the repertoire was profiled, and TCRdb retains in-frame clones only, with some absent. This sample has 60,000 or so clones, with 75% to 85% found just once. Findings and limits, study-wide: Just six AZD1222 recipients were seropositive at baseline. Spike-specific TCR breadth and depth were elevated following two AZD1222 doses.

Notes on this clone: Its antigen is as yet unknown.

This chain uses TRBV6-5 with TRBJ1-2; 7 bases agree with TRBD1. The sample consisted of peripheral blood, taken on day 0 of AZD1222 vaccination. The origin of this receptor is an adult in good health. The CDR3 region is CASSSVEGAGYTF. CDR3 nucleotides: TGTGCCAGCAGTTCGGTGGAGGGGGCTGGCTACACCTTC.